These 23 T cell receptor beta chains originate from one sample sequenced in a study of vaccination effects on CD4 cells after COVID-19. These TCRs are of unknown antigen specificity. The data were produced by immunoSEQ multiplex PCR, yet TCRdb's version contains in-frame clones alone and is incomplete. This repertoire shows 50,000 to 65,000 clones, around 73% found once; its top ten account for 0.95% to 1.5%. ViraFEST used viral peptide pools to expand antigen-specific CD4+ T cells before sequencing. The culture ran for about eleven days before CD4+ T cells were isolated. Two-dose vaccination with either BNT162b2 or mRNA-1273 was given to the participants. This sample comprised CD4+ T cells from PBMCs cultured with HCoV-229E spike peptides, obtained after COVID-19 vaccination. The receptors originated from a human donor who received a COVID-19 vaccine.

This rearrangement joins TRBV27 to TRBJ2-3; D remains unclear. V was clipped by 3 bases and J by 6 bases, with 10 bases between them. The CDR3 runs 13 residues. From germline, CDR1 is MNHEY and CDR2 SMNVEV (reference sequence). Written as DNA, the CDR3 is TGTGCCAGCAGTTTGGGTCGCGGCGATACGCAGTATTTT. This encodes CASSLGRGDTQYF.

The V call is TRBV7-3, the J call TRBJ2-3; possible D gene TRBD1, 5 bases. Germline V gene lookup returns CDR1 SGHTA and CDR2 FQGTGA. CDR3 length: 14 amino acids. The V end lost 4 bases, the J end lost 2 bases, and 10 bases lay between the germline ends. The CDR3 sequence: CASSWAGPTDTQYF. The DNA for the CDR3 is TGTGCCAGCAGCTGGGCAGGGCCCACAGATACGCAGTATTTT.

This clone was detected a few times. The genes are TRBV7-2 and TRBJ1-1, with 7 bases that match TRBD1. The germline gives CDR1 SGHTA, CDR2 FQGNSA. The CDR3 spans 13 residues. Trimming cost V 5 bases and J 10 bases; bases outside gene matches: 10. The CDR3 bases are TGTGCCAGCAGCCAACAGGTCCGGGACAGAGCTTTCTTT. This encodes CASSQQVRDRAFF.

The genes are TRBV3-1 (or the pseudogene TRBV3-2) and TRBJ1-5, with 7 bases lining up with TRBD1. Germline V gene lookup returns CDR1 LGHDT and CDR2 YNNKEL (reference sequence). The trim removed 4 bases at V and 5 bases at J, leaving 5 bases unmatched. There are 14 residues in the CDR3. Here the CDR3 DNA reads TGTGCCAGCAGCCGTACAGGGGATTATCAGCCCCAGCATTTT. Protein product: CASSRTGDYQPQHF.

V gene TRBV6-5 combines with J gene TRBJ2-3, with 8 bases that match TRBD2. Trimming cost V 7 bases and J 2 bases; bases outside gene matches: 5. Germline V gene lookup returns CDR1 MNHEY and CDR2 SVGAGI. This CDR3 region has 14 residues. The CDR3 region has the DNA TGTGCCAGCAAATATAGCGGGACCACAGATACGCAGTATTTT. Translation gives CASKYSGTTDTQYF.

The CDR3 is CAWSQQGSYGYTF. DNA of the CDR3: TGTGCCTGGAGCCAACAGGGTTCGTATGGCTACACCTTC. The V and J genes are TRBV30 and TRBJ1-2; TRBD1 might be the D (6 bases). V was cut by 3 bases and J by 5 bases, with 13 bases left in between. Germline CDR1 and CDR2: GTSNPN and SVGIG (reference sequence). This CDR3 has 13 residues.

The chain combines TRBV9 with TRBJ2-2; 8 nucleotides align to TRBD2. The V segment lost 4 bases and the J segment 1 base; nucleotides outside the gene matches: 6. From germline, CDR1 is SGDLS and CDR2 YYNGEE. This CDR3 is 16 amino acids long. CDR3 bases: TGTGCCAGCAGCTCGAGGAGCGGGGGGAACACCGGGGAGCTGTTTTTT. Protein: CASSSRSGGNTGELFF. The full variable domain, its missing parts supplied by reference TRBV9 and TRBJ2-2, is DSGVTQTPKHLITATGQRVTLRCSPRSGDLSVYWYQQSLDQGLQFLIQYYNGEERAKGNILERFSAQQFPDLHSELNLSSLELGDSALYFCASSSRSGGNTGELFFGEGSRLTVL.

The chain combines TRBV29-1 with TRBJ1-3; D remains unclear. CDR1 and CDR2 (germline): SQVTM, ANQGSEA. Trimming removed 8 bases at V and 4 bases at J, with 9 bases between. CDR3 length: 11 residues. CDR3 region: CSLQVGNTIYF. In nucleotides, the CDR3 is TGCAGCCTCCAGGTGGGAAACACCATATATTTT.

The chain carries TRBV14 and TRBJ2-5, with D unclear. In germline, CDR1 is SGHDN, CDR2 FVKESK. This CDR3 is 13 amino acids long. Trimming removed 0 bases at V and 4 bases at J, with 6 bases between. CDR3 residues: CASSQEIGETQYF. The CDR3 nucleotides are TGTGCCAGCAGCCAAGAAATTGGAGAGACCCAGTACTTC.

The chain employs TRBV3-1 (or the pseudogene TRBV3-2) and TRBJ1-5; D call uncertain. The V and J ends lost 2 bases and 6 bases respectively, with 8 bases between them. Looked up from germline, CDR1 is LGHDT and CDR2 is YNNKEL (reference sequence). The CDR3 length is 13 residues. Here the CDR3 DNA reads TGTGCCAGCAGCCAACTTCCCTCTCAGCCCCAGCATTTT. This translates into CASSQLPSQPQHF.

This chain uses TRBV19 with TRBJ1-6; no clear D. With 3 bases removed from V and 9 bases from J, the gap between germline ends came to 12 bases. The CDR3 runs to 14 residues. CDR1 is LNHDA, CDR2 SQIVND, per germline (reference sequence). The CDR3 protein is CASSIEIRSSPLHF. The CDR3 nucleotides are TGTGCCAGTAGTATTGAGATTAGAAGTTCACCCCTCCACTTT.

The chain couples TRBV29-1 to TRBJ2-1, with 7 bases aligning to TRBD1. CDR3 length equals 12 residues. Germline loops: CDR1 SQVTM, CDR2 ANQGSEA. With 3 bases clipped from V and 8 bases from J, the junction kept 4 bases outside the gene matches. The CDR3 sequence: CSVDRGNDEQFF. The CDR3 DNA is TGCAGCGTTGACAGGGGGAACGATGAGCAGTTCTTC.

The chain combines TRBV9 with TRBJ1-5, with 8 bases matching TRBD1. The junction had 0 bases not matched to a gene; V was cut back by 3 bases and J by 4 bases. CDR1 and CDR2 (germline): SGDLS, YYNGEE. The CDR3 contains 13 residues. For the CDR3, the DNA is TGTGCCAGCAGCGGACAGGGGAATCAGCCCCAGCATTTT. Translating gives CASSGQGNQPQHF.

Concerning this clone itself: Other nucleotide sequences from this sample produce the same CDR3. The chain joins TRBV5-1 to TRBJ2-5; D not certain. Germline V CDR1 and CDR2: SGHRS, YFSETQ. The CDR3 spans 13 residues. The germline V and J ends were trimmed by 4 bases and 4 bases, with 11 bases remaining between them. CDR3 region: CASSAGPGETQYF. For the CDR3, the DNA is TGCGCCAGCAGCGCCGGGCCTGGAGAGACCCAGTACTTC.

The genes are TRBV28 and TRBJ1-2; 7 bases are a match to TRBD1. This CDR3 is 13 amino acids long. Trimming took 6 bases from V and 1 from J; bases not matched to a gene: 2. The germline gives CDR1 MDHEN, CDR2 SYDVKM. CDR3 protein: CASRRDSNYGYTF. The CDR3 DNA follows: TGTGCCAGCAGAAGGGACAGTAACTATGGCTACACCTTC.

This rearrangement joins TRBV18 to TRBJ2-2, with TRBD2 matching over 8 bases. The CDR3 covers 16 residues. V lost 4 bases and J lost 2; bases outside the gene matches: 6. Looked up from germline, CDR1 is KGHSH and CDR2 is LQKENI. The CDR3 loop reads CASSQSGGSNTGELFF. The DNA for the CDR3 is TGTGCCAGCTCACAAAGCGGGGGTTCAAACACCGGGGAGCTGTTTTTT. Complete variable domain (other parts from reference TRBV18 and TRBJ2-2): NAGVMQNPRHLVRRRGQEARLRCSPMKGHSHVYWYRQLPEEGLKFMVYLQKENIIDESGMPKERFSAEFPKEGPSILRIQQVVRGDSAAYFCASSQSGGSNTGELFFGEGSRLTVL.

In its sample, this clone was seen a few times. V gene TRBV6-6 combines with J gene TRBJ1-3; TRBD1 might be the D (6 bases). The CDR3 is made up of 14 amino acids. Germline V lookup: CDR1 MNHNY, CDR2 SVGAGI (reference sequence). V was shortened by 8 bases and J by 4 bases, with 15 bases between the two germline ends. In DNA, the CDR3 is TGTGCCAGCGGCGCCTCAGGGGCAGGAAACACCATATATTTT. Its protein product is CASGASGAGNTIYF.

V gene TRBV12-3 or TRBV12-4 combines with J gene TRBJ1-1, with D uncertain. The germline V and J ends were trimmed by 5 bases and 3 bases, with 10 bases remaining between them. This CDR3 has 13 residues. The CDR3 nucleotides are TGTGCCAGCAGTCCCAGGAAGGACACTGAAGCTTTCTTT. Its protein is CASSPRKDTEAFF.

This sequence joins TRBV5-4 and TRBJ1-1; maybe TRBD1 (6 bases). Germline CDR1 is SGHNT and CDR2 is YYREEE (reference sequence). The ends were cut back, 4 bases at V and 2 bases at J, with 9 bases in the middle. The CDR3 extends over 13 amino acids. CDR3 DNA: TGTGCCAGCAGCCAGGACAGAAACACTGAAGCTTTCTTT. It encodes CASSQDRNTEAFF.

This clone was counted only a few times. V gene TRBV10-2 combines with J gene TRBJ2-7; 10 bases match TRBD1. The J segment lost 3 bases and the V segment lost 6 bases, leaving 5 bases of the junction unmatched. Germline V gives CDR1 WSHSY, CDR2 SAAADI. CDR3 length equals 14 residues. DNA for the CDR3: TGCGCCAGCAGGGGGACAGGGGCAATCTACGAGCAGTACGTC. Protein sequence: CASRGTGAIYEQYV.

CDR3: CASSEFEPALGAGNTIYF. CDR3 DNA sequence: TGTGCCAGCAGTGAATTCGAACCCGCTTTAGGGGCTGGAAACACCATATATTTT. The V and J genes are TRBV6-1 and TRBJ1-3; tentatively, D is TRBD1 (5 bases). The CDR3 consists of 18 residues. The germline CDR1 and CDR2 sequences are MNHNS and SASEGT. Trimming pared 2 bases from V and 2 bases from J, leaving 19 bases between.

The chain recombines TRBV27 with TRBJ1-1, with D perhaps matching TRBD1 (5 bases). The germline V gene encodes CDR1 MNHEY and CDR2 SMNVEV (reference sequence). V lost 5 bases, J lost 2 bases, and 12 bases lay in between. CDR3 length: 14 amino acids. CDR3 DNA sequence: TGTGCCAGCAGTCCCTGGGGGATCAACACTGAAGCTTTCTTT. It yields the protein CASSPWGINTEAFF.

V is TRBV3-1 (or the pseudogene TRBV3-2) and J is TRBJ2-3, with D unclear. Per the germline V gene, CDR1 is LGHDT and CDR2 is YNNKEL (reference sequence). The CDR3 is made up of 12 amino acids. Between the trimmed V and J ends, which lost 0 bases and 10 bases, there was a span of 8 bases. CDR3 DNA: TGTGCCAGCAGCCAAGATGCGAGCCCGCAGTATTTT. This encodes CASSQDASPQYF.